Following are 10 T cell receptor beta chains from one sample sequenced in a study of monozygotic twins with inflammatory bowel disease. Reanalyzing the 5' RACE reads, TCRdb keeps one entry per CDR3 protein, without DNA. The table lists more than 300,000 distinct CDR3 sequences. The sample taken for sequencing was blood. The origin of the receptors is a human donor with ulcerative colitis or Crohn's disease, or a healthy co-twin of an affected twin (not recorded which).

The rearrangement uses TRBV3-1 and TRBJ1-2; the TCRdb call, TRBD1, lacks DNA for checking. Germline V gene lookup returns CDR1 LGHDT and CDR2 YNNKEL (reference sequence). This CDR3 has 14 residues. The CDR3 here is CASSTRDREYGYTF.

The chain has TRBV29-1 and TRBJ2-7. Germline V gene lookup returns CDR1 SQVTM and CDR2 ANQGSEA. The CDR3 totals 11 residues. The CDR3 spells CSVTIAYEQYF.

The V call is TRBV7-8, the J call TRBJ2-3; TCRdb returns TRBD1, unconfirmable since there is no DNA. Germline assignment: CDR1 SGHVS and CDR2 FQNEAQ. The CDR3 spans 16 residues. CDR3 loop: CASSGTGTGETYTQYF.

The chain links TRBV7-9 to TRBJ2-5. The germline V gene encodes CDR1 SEHNR and CDR2 FQNEAQ (reference sequence). CDR3 length: 15 amino acids. CDR3 residues: CASSLALGWGETQYF.

The chain carries TRBV4-1 and TRBJ2-3; with no DNA, the TCRdb D assignment of TRBD1 cannot be verified. Per the germline V gene, CDR1 is MGHRA and CDR2 is YSYEKL. The CDR3 has 15 amino acids. CDR3 sequence reads: CASSQESLSTDTQYF.

V gene TRBV7-2 combines with J gene TRBJ2-2; checking the TCRdb D call of TRBD1 is not possible without DNA. The CDR3 contains 14 residues. Germline CDR1 SGHTA, CDR2 FQGNSA. The CDR3 sequence is CASSLGPAPGELFF. The full variable domain, with the rest looked up from reference TRBV7-2 and TRBJ2-2, is GAGVSQSPSNKVTEKGKDVELRCDPISGHTALYWYRQSLGQGLEFLIYFQGNSAPDKSGLPSDRFSAERTGGSVSTLTIQRTQQEDSAVYLCASSLGPAPGELFFGEGSRLTVL.

V gene TRBV4-2 combines with J gene TRBJ2-7; TCRdb selects TRBD2, and the lack of DNA leaves this call unchecked. Germline loops: CDR1 LGHNA, CDR2 YNFKEQ. CDR3 length: 15 residues. The CDR3 region is CASSQSSGGGYEQYF.

The J gene is TRBJ2-1, the V gene TRBV5-1; TCRdb's D call of TRBD2 is untestable without DNA. This CDR3 comprises 15 residues. Per germline, CDR1 SGHRS and CDR2 YFSETQ. The CDR3 loop is CASKKTSGVDNEQFF.

The chain combines TRBV7-3 with TRBJ2-4; the D call from TCRdb, TRBD1, cannot be confirmed without DNA. CDR3 length equals 13 residues. Looked up from germline, CDR1 is SGHTA and CDR2 is FQGTGA. CDR3 region: CASSPGQKNIQYF.

The gene calls are TRBV11-3 and TRBJ1-1; absent DNA, TCRdb's TRBD1 call cannot be checked. Germline V gene lookup returns CDR1 SGHNT and CDR2 YENEEA. There are 13 residues in the CDR3. This chain's CDR3 is CASSLEPGQGSFF.